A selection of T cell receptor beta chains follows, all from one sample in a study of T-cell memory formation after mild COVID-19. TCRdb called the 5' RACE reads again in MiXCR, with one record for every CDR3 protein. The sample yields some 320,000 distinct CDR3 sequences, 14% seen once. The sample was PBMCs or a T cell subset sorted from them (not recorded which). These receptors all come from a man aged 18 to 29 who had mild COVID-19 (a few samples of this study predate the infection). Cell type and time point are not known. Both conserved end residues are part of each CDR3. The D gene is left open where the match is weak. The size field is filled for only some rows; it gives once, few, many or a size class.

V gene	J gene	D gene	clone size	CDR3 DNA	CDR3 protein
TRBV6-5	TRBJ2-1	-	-	TGTGCCAGCACTCACTCGGGTGAGCAGTTCTTC	CASTHSGEQFF
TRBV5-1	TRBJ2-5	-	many	TGCGCCAGCAGCTTGGGGACAGGCCAAGGAGCGGGGACCCAGTACTTC	CASSLGTGQGAGTQYF
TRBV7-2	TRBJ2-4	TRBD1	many	TGTGCCAGCAGCCAAAGGGGGACAGGCAACATTCAGTACTTC	CASSQRGTGNIQYF
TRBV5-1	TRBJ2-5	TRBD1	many	TGCGCCAGCTCGACAGGGGCGTACCAAGAGACCCAGTACTTC	CASSTGAYQETQYF
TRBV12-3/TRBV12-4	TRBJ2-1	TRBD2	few	TGTGCCAGCAGTTTCGCTAGCGGGCCCCACAATGAGCAGTTCTTC	CASSFASGPHNEQFF
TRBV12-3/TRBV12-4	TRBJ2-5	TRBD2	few	TGTGCCAGCAGTTGGATAGCGGGGGGACAAGAGACCCAGTACTTC	CASSWIAGGQETQYF
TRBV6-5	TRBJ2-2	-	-	TGTGCCAGCAGTTTCTTGACAGCAAACACCGGGGAGCTGTTTTTT	CASSFLTANTGELFF
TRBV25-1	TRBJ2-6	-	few	TGTGCCAGCAGTGAATATCGAGGTTCTGGGGCCAACGTCCTGACTTTC	CASSEYRGSGANVLTF
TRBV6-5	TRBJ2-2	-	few	TGTGCCAGCAGTTGGGCCCGGGTCCCCCGTCAGAACGGGGAGCTGTTTTTT	CASSWARVPRQNGELFF
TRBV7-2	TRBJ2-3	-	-	TGTGCCAGCAGCCTTACTTCGATTGGGCAGTATTTT	CASSLTSIGQYF
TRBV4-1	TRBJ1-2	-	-	TGCGCCAGCAGCCCCACCGGGACATTCTATGGCTACACCTTC	CASSPTGTFYGYTF
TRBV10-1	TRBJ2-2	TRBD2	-	TGCGCCAGCAGCCGCGGACTAGAGGGGTCCGGGGAGCTGTTTTTT	CASSRGLEGSGELFF
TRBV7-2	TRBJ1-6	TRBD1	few	TGTGCCAGCAGCTTAAAGGGGGCAGATTCACCCCTCCACTTT	CASSLKGADSPLHF
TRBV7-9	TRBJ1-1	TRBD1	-	TGTGCCAGCAGCCTACGGGACAGCCTCAACACTGAAGCTTTCTTT	CASSLRDSLNTEAFF
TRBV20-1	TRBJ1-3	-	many	TGCAGTGCCCTTCCTCCAGGCTCGCGAGGAAACACCATATATTTT	CSALPPGSRGNTIYF
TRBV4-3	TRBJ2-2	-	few	TGCGCCAGCAGCCAGCAAGTGGGCACCGGGGAGCTGTTTTTT	CASSQQVGTGELFF
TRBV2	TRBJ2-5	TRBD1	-	TGTGCCGGAAGACAGGGGACTGAGACCCAGTACTTC	CAGRQGTETQYF
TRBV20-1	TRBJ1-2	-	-	TGCAGTGCTAGCCCCCGAATTGACTATGGCTACACCTTC	CSASPRIDYGYTF
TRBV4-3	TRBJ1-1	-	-	TGCGCCAGCAGCCAAGTCGGGACACTCAGGACTGAAGCTTTCTTT	CASSQVGTLRTEAFF
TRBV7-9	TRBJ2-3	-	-	TGTGCCAGCAGCTTAGCCGGGACGCCAGATACGCAGTATTTT	CASSLAGTPDTQYF
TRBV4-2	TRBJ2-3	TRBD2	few	TGTGCCAGCAGATCACTAGCGGGGGTGGGTGATACGCAGTATTTT	CASRSLAGVGDTQYF
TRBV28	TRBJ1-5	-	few	TGTGCCAGCAGTTTCCTCGATCAGCCCCAGCATTTT	CASSFLDQPQHF
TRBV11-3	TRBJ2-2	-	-	TGTGCCAGCGCATCCTACACCGGGGAGCTGTTTTTT	CASASYTGELFF
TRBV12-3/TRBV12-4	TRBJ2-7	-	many	TGTGCCAGCAGTGAGGTGACAGGATACCCCTACGAGCAGTACTTC	CASSEVTGYPYEQYF
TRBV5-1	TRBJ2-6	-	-	TGCGCCAGCAGTGAGAGGTCTGGGGCCAACGTCCTGACTTTC	CASSERSGANVLTF
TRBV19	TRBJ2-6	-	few	TGTGCCAGTAGTATAGATCATCGGGAAGCTGGGGCCAACGTCCTGACTTTC	CASSIDHREAGANVLTF
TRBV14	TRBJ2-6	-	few	TGTGCCAGCAGCCGCTCTGGGGCCAACGTCCTGACTTTC	CASSRSGANVLTF
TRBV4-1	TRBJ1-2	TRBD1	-	TGCGCCAGCAGCCTCGGACAGGGGGCGCGTCACGGCTACACCTTC	CASSLGQGARHGYTF
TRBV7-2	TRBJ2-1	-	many	TGTGCCAGCAGCCCCCCAGGGCGAGGCAATGAGCAGTTCTTC	CASSPPGRGNEQFF
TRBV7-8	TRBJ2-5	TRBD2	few	TGTGCCAGCAGCTCCCGCCCGGGACTAGCGGGGGAAAGCCGCGGACTCTTC	CASSSRPGLAGESRGLF
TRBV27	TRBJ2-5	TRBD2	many	TGTGCCAGCAGTTCCGGACTAGCGGGGGGCTTGGAGACCCAGTACTTC	CASSSGLAGGLETQYF
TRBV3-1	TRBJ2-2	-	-	TGTGCCAGCTTATACAGGGGAGGCGGGGAGCTGTTTTTT	CASLYRGGGELFF
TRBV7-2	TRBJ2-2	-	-	TGTGCCAGCAGCTTAGAAGGCTGGGAGCTGTTTTTT	CASSLEGWELFF
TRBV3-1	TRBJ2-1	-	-	TGTGCCAGCAGCCAGGCCGGGACGTCTAATGAGCAGTTCTTC	CASSQAGTSNEQFF
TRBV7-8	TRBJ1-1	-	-	TGTGCCAGCAGCCATTCCGGACTAGGGGGGGGATTGGCCACTGAAGCTTTCTTT	CASSHSGLGGGLATEAFF
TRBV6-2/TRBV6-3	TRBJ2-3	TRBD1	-	TGTGCCAGCAGTTGGACAGGGTCAGATACGCAGTATTTT	CASSWTGSDTQYF
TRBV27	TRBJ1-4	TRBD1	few	TGTGCCAGCAGTTTAGCTCATCCCACAGGGGTCGGAGAAAAACTGTTTTTT	CASSLAHPTGVGEKLFF
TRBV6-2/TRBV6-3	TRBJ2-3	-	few	TGTGCCAGCTCGAACCGCGCATCCACGCAGTATTTT	CASSNRASTQYF
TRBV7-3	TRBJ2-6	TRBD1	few	TGTGCCAGCAGCAGAGGACAGGGGGGCACCTCTGGGGCCAACGTCCTGACTTTC	CASSRGQGGTSGANVLTF
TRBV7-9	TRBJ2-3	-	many	TGTGCCAGCAGCTTGGGTCCTGGAGCCAGCACAGATACGCAGTATTTT	CASSLGPGASTDTQYF
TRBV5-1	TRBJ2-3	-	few	TGCGCCAGCAGCTTACAGCAGGGAACTAGCACAGATACGCAGTATTTT	CASSLQQGTSTDTQYF
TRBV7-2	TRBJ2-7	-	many	TGTGCCAGCAGCATTATGGGTGATAGCTCCTACGAGCAGTACTTC	CASSIMGDSSYEQYF
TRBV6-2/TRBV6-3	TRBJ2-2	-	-	TGTGCCAGCGGGGGGGACACGAACACCGGGGAGCTGTTTTTT	CASGGDTNTGELFF
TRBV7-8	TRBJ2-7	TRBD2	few	TGTGCCAGCAGCTTCCCCGGGGGGGGGACCGAGCAGTACTTC	CASSFPGGGTEQYF
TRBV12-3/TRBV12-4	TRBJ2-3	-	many	TGTGCCAGCAGTTTGGGTGGGAACACAGATACGCAGTATTTT	CASSLGGNTDTQYF
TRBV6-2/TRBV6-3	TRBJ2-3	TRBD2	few	TGTGCCAGCCGTCATTCAGTACGAGCGGGGAGGACAGATACGCAGTATTTT	CASRHSVRAGRTDTQYF